This T cell receptor (beta chain) originates from a study of shared clonotypes between healthy human individuals. Each replicate PCR on the sorted subsets used approximately 180 ng DNA (around 30,000 T cell genomes). Sequencing used immunoSEQ multiplex PCR; TCRdb keeps in-frame clones, though not all of them. The profile shows over 2 million clones, 85% to 95% of them singletons. Comments on this clone: The antigen is undetermined.

V dropped 6 bases and J dropped 8 bases, with 14 bases sitting between them. The germline CDR1 and CDR2 sequences are SNHLY and FYNNEI. The CDR3 consists of 12 residues. The study's findings and limits: Lower generation probabilities were found for non-shared clonotypes than for those shared by all four donors.

The chain links TRBV2 to TRBJ2-7, with TRBD1 as a possible D gene (5 bases). The source material was naive CD4+ T cells from PBMCs. Subset: CD45RA+ positively selected. The receptor's source is a man aged 18 to 29 in good health. Some clones in this sample may be carry-over from other donors' samples. In DNA form, the CDR3 reads TGTGCCAGCAGAGACCGGGCAGGGAAGCAGTACTTC. Translated: CASRDRAGKQYF.